This T cell receptor (beta chain) was recorded in a study of blood T cell repertoires in COVID-19. The overall study: The cDNA or gDNA used as material had been derived from T cells, B-cell-depleted T cells, or PBMCs.

Only one count was recorded for this clone. Deletions cut 2 bases from V and 1 base from J, with 8 bases between. CDR1 is MNHNS, CDR2 SASEGT, per germline. The CDR3 totals 15 residues. The protocol was immunoSEQ multiplex PCR, while the TCRdb copy is restricted to in-frame clones and leaves out a portion. The repertoire holds about 80,000 clones, with 76% as singletons. Sequencing input: peripheral blood. The chain uses TRBV6-1 and TRBJ2-2; D is possibly TRBD1 (5 bases). The clonotype originates from a man aged 70 or older with active or convalescent COVID-19. CDR3 amino acids: CASSEFRVNTGELFF. The CDR3 nucleotides read TGTGCCAGCAGTGAATTCAGGGTGAACACCGGGGAGCTGTTTTTT.